This T cell receptor (beta chain) came from a study of breast tumors, draining lymph nodes, adjacent tissues. Axillary draining lymph nodes of breast cancer patients supplied the node samples. TCRdb itself ran the multiplex PCR reads through MiXCR, one entry per CDR3 protein. The data hold roughly 100,000 distinct CDR3 sequences, with 30% observed a single time. The study, taken as a whole, reports: Data fit most tumor T cells coming from lymph node, expanding in tumor. Luminal-like breast cancer showed significantly greater tumor-nontumor repertoire similarity than basal-like breast cancer did. Tumor T cell lymph node origin was a supported hypothesis, not proven.

The CDR3 length is 13 residues. Trimming at V came to 5 bases and at J to 9 bases, leaving 9 bases not matched to a gene. From germline, CDR1 is DFQATT and CDR2 SNEGSKA (reference sequence). This clonotype was seen ten or more times. As yet, its antigen is unknown. This chain connects TRBV20-1 to TRBJ2-1, with TRBD2 matching over 8 bases. The receptor was derived from a female donor with breast cancer. Some clones in this sample may be carry-over from other donors' samples. The sequencing input was axillary lymph node tissue. The DNA of the CDR3 is TGCAGTGCTGCTAGCGGGTTTAGTAGTGAGCAGTTCTTC. Translated: CSAASGFSSEQFF.